This T cell receptor beta chain was observed in a study of T cell repertoires in cytomegalovirus infection. Study summary: From public TCR beta signatures came an indication of both CMV infection and matching HLA type.

Ten or more counts support this clonotype. TCRdb itself ran the reads through MiXCR, one entry per CDR3 protein. The table includes 250,000 to 350,000 distinct CDR3 sequences, roughly 23% detected once. This CDR3 has 15 residues. The germline V gene encodes CDR1 SGHTA and CDR2 FQGNSA. V was pared by 4 bases and J by 2 bases, with 12 bases between. This chain joins TRBV7-2 and TRBJ1-3; perhaps TRBD1 as D (6 bases). What was sequenced was PBMCs. The clonotype originates from a human donor in good health (CMV status not recorded). Some clones in this sample may be carry-over from other donors' samples. The CDR3, as DNA: TGTGCCAGCAGCTCAACAGGGTGGACTGGAAACACCATATATTTT. The encoded protein is CASSSTGWTGNTIYF. Full variable domain (remainder filled in from reference TRBV7-2 and TRBJ1-3): GAGVSQSPSNKVTEKGKDVELRCDPISGHTALYWYRQSLGQGLEFLIYFQGNSAPDKSGLPSDRFSAERTGGSVSTLTIQRTQQEDSAVYLCASSSTGWTGNTIYFGEGSWLTVV.